A single TCR beta chain is shown here with its context. Its antigen is undetermined. CD8 cells regarded as naive lacked CD45RO, were positively chosen for CCR7, and omitted terminally differentiated effector memory CD45RA+ cells. The source of the sample is a study of shared clonotypes between healthy human individuals. Study observations and caveats: Naive subsets generally exceeded memory subsets in estimated richness. The study found lower generation probabilities in non-shared clonotypes than in those shared by all four donors. Naive CD4 clonotype sharing across a handful of donors was about 5%.

Some clones are missing from TCRdb's copy, which holds only in-frame ones; the method was immunoSEQ multiplex PCR. The sample contains 1.5 million to 2.5 million clones, approximately 94% of which appear only once. Input material: naive CD8+ T cells sorted from blood. The receptor's source is a man between 18 and 29 years old in good health.

The CDR3 DNA sequence: TGTGCCAGCAGCTTAGGCCCCGCAGGGACCCAAGAGACCCAGTACTTC. It yields the protein CASSLGPAGTQETQYF. This sequence joins TRBV7-3 and TRBJ2-5; D may correspond to TRBD1 or TRBD2 (5 bases each). The V end was cut by 2 bases, the J end by 1 base, with 14 bases between. This CDR3 spans 16 amino acids. Germline V gene sequence: CDR1 SGHTA, CDR2 FQGTGA.